Described below is a single T cell receptor (beta chain) sequence and its context. The antigen is undetermined. The data were obtained in a study of blood T cells in healthy people across ages. General study findings and limits: Underestimates were what the diversity estimates from one million T cells were considered to be.

PCR was performed a second time for 7 to 11 cycles using a sample-barcoded 5' primer and a J-beta primer mix. TCRdb analysed the 5' RACE reads with MiXCR anew, one entry per CDR3 protein. The sample lists about 800,000 distinct CDR3 sequences, about 25% occurring once. This CDR3 comprises 14 residues. Germline V CDR1 and CDR2: DFQATT, SNEGSKA (reference sequence). V trimming: 6 bases; J trimming: 4 bases; junction bases outside the gene matches: 10. The sample was also reused in another study, on T cells of mothers and their children. Per that study: All extracted RNA went into cDNA synthesis, about 1.4 ug per 15 ul. With the M1S primer of the second PCR, sample barcodes and 2-4 random nucleotides were added.

This TCR was sampled from a boy younger than 18 in good health. The rearrangement links TRBV20-1 to TRBJ1-1; TRBD1 matches 8 bases. The material sequenced was blood. CDR3 sequence reads: CSATTGASGTEAFF. Written as DNA, the CDR3 is TGCAGTGCCACGACAGGGGCTTCCGGCACTGAAGCTTTCTTT.